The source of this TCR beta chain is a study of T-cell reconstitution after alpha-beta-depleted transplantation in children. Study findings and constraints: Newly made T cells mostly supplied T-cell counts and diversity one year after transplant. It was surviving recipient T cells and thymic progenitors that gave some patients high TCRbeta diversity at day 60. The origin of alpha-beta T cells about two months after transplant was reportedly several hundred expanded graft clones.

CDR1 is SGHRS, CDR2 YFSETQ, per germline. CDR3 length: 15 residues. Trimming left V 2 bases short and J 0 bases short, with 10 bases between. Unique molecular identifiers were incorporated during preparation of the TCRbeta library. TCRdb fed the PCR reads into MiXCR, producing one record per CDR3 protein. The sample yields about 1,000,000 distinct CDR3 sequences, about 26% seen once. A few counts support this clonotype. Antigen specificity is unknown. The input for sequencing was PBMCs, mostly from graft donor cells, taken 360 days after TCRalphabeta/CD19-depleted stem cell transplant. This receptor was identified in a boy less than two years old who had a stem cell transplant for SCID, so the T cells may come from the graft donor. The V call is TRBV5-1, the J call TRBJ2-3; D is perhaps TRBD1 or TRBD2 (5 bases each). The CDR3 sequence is CASSLQEASTDTQYF. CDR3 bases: TGCGCCAGCAGCTTACAGGAGGCAAGCACAGATACGCAGTATTTT.